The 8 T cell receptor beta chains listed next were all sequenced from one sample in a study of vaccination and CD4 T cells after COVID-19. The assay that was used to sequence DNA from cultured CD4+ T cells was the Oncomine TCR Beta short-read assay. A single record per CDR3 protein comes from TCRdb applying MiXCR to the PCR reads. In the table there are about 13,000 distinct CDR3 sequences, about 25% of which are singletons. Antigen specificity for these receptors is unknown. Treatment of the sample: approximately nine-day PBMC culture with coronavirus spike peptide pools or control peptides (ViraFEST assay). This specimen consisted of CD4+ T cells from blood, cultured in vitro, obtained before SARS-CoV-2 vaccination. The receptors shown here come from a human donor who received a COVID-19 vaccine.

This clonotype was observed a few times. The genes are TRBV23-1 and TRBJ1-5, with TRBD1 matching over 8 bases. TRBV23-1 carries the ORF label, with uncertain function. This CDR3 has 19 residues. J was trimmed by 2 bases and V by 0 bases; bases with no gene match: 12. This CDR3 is CASSQSGQGELVGNQPQHF. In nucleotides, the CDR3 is TGCGCCAGCAGTCAATCCGGACAGGGCGAACTGGTGGGCAATCAGCCCCAGCATTTT.

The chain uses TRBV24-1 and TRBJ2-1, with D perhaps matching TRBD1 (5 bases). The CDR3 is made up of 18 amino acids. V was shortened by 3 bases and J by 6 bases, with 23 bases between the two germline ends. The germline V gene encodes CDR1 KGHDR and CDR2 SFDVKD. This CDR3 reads CATSDTTNRLGYSNEQFF. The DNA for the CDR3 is TGTGCCACCAGTGATACTACAAACAGGTTGGGTTATTCCAATGAGCAGTTCTTC.

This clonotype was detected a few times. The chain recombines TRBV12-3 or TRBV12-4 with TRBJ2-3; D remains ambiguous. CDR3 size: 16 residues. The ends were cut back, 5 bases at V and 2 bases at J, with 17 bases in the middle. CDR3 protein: CASSPIYTFYTDTQYF. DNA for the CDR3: TGTGCCAGCAGTCCAATATATACGTTTTACACAGATACGCAGTATTTT.

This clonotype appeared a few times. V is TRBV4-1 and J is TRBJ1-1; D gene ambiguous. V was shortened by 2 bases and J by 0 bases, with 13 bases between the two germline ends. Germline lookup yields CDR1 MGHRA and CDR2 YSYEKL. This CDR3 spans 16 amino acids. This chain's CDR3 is CASSQKGGDLNTEAFF. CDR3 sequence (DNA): TGCGCCAGCAGCCAAAAAGGCGGTGATTTGAACACTGAAGCTTTCTTT.

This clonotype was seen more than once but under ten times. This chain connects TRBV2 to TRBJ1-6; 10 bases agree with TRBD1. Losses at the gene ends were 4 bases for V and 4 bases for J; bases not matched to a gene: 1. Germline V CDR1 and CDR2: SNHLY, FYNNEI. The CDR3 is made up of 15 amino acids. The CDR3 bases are TGTGCCAGCAGTGGACAGGGGGCGTATAATTCACCCCTCCACTTT. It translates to CASSGQGAYNSPLHF. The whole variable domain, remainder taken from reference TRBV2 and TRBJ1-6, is EPEVTQTPSHQVTQMGQEVILRCVPISNHLYFYWYRQILGQKVEFLVSFYNNEISEKSEIFDDQFSVERPDGSNFTLKIRSTKLEDSAMYFCASSGQGAYNSPLHFGNGTRLTVT.

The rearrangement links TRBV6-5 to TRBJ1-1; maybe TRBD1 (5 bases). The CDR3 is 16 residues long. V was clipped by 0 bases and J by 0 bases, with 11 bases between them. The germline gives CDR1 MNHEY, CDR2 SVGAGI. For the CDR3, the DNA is TGTGCCAGCAGTTACTCCGTGGGACGGATGAACACTGAAGCTTTCTTT. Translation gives CASSYSVGRMNTEAFF.

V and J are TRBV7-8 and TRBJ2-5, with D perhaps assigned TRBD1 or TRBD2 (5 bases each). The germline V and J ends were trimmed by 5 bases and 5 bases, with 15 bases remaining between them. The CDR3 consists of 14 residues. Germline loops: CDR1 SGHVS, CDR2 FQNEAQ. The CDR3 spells CASSLGGEGETQYF. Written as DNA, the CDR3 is TGTGCCAGCAGCCTAGGTGGCGAGGGGGAGACCCAGTACTTC.

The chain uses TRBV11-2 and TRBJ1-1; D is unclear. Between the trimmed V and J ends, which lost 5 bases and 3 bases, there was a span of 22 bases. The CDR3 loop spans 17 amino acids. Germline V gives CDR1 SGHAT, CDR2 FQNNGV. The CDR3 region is CASSRPGRKILDTEAFF. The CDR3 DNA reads TGTGCCAGCAGCCGACCGGGCCGTAAGATCTTGGACACTGAAGCTTTCTTT. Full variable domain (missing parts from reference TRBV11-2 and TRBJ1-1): EAGVAQSPRYKIIEKRQSVAFWCNPISGHATLYWYQQILGQGPKLLIQFQNNGVVDDSQLPKDRFSAERLKGVDSTLKIQPAKLEDSAVYLCASSRPGRKILDTEAFFGQGTRLTVV.